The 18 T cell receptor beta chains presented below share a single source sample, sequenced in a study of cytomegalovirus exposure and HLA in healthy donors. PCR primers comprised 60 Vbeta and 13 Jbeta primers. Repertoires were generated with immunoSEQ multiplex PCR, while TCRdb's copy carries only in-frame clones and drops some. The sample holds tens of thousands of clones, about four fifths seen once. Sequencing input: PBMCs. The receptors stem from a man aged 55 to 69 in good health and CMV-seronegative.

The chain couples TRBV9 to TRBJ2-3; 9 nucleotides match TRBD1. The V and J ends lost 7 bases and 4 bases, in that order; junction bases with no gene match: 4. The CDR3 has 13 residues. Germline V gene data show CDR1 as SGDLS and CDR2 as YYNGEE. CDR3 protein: CASGTGSADTQYF. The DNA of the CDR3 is TGTGCCAGCGGGACAGGGAGCGCAGATACGCAGTATTTT.

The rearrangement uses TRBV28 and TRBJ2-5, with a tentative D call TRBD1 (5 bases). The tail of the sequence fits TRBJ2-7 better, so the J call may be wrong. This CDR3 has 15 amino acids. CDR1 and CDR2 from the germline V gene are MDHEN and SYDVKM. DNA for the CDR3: TGTGCCAGCAGTTTAGCGGCAGGGCGCTCCTACGAGCAGTACTTC. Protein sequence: CASSLAAGRSYEQYF.

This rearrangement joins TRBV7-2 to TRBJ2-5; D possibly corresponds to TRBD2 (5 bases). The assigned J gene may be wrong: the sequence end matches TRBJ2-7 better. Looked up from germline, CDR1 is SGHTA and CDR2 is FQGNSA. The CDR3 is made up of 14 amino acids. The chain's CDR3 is CASSPALAPYEQYF. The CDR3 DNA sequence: TGTGCCAGCAGCCCGGCGTTAGCGCCCTACGAGCAGTACTTC.

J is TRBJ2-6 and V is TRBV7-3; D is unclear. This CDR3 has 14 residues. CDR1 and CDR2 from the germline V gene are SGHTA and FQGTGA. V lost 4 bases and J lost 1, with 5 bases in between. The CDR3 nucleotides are TGTGCCAGCAGCTCTCTGTCTGGGGCCAACGTCCTGACTTTC. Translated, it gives CASSSLSGANVLTF.

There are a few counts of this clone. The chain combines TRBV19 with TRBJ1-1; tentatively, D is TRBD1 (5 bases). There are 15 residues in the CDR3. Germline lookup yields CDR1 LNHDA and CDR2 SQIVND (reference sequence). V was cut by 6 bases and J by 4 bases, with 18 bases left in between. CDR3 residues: CASRTGPQEGTEAFF. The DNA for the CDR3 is TGTGCCAGTAGGACGGGCCCACAGGAGGGCACTGAAGCTTTCTTT. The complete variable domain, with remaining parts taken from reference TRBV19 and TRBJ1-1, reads DGGITQSPKYLFRKEGQNVTLSCEQNLNHDAMYWYRQDPGQGLRLIYYSQIVNDFQKGDIAEGYSVSREKKESFPLTVTSAQKNPTAFYLCASRTGPQEGTEAFFGQGTRLTVV.

CDR3 in DNA: TGTGCCAGCAGCGTAGGAGGCAGCAACACTGAAGCTTTCTTT. Protein product: CASSVGGSNTEAFF. This chain uses TRBV9 with TRBJ1-1; D not resolved. The germline V gene has CDR1 SGDLS and CDR2 YYNGEE. The V end was cut by 0 bases, the J end by 2 bases, with 8 bases between. The length of the CDR3 is 14 residues. The whole variable domain, remainder taken from reference TRBV9 and TRBJ1-1, is DSGVTQTPKHLITATGQRVTLRCSPRSGDLSVYWYQQSLDQGLQFLIQYYNGEERAKGNILERFSAQQFPDLHSELNLSSLELGDSALYFCASSVGGSNTEAFFGQGTRLTVV.

In nucleotides, the CDR3 is TGCGCCAGCAGCCAAGTACTCACAGGGGTCTATGGCTACACCTTC. Translated: CASSQVLTGVYGYTF. This chain uses TRBV4-1 with TRBJ1-2, with TRBD1 identical over 7 bases. The CDR3 sequence is 15 residues long. Trimming removed 1 base from V and 4 bases from J; junction bases left unmatched: 6. Germline V gene lookup returns CDR1 MGHRA and CDR2 YSYEKL.

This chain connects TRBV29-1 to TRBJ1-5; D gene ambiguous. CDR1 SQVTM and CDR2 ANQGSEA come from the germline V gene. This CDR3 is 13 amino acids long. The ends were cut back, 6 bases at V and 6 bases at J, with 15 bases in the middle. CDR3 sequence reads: CSVGGGVGQPQHF. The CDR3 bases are TGCAGCGTCGGAGGTGGAGTCGGTCAGCCCCAGCATTTT.

The CDR3 nucleotides are TGTGCCATCAGCCAGGACGGGAGAGCCTCTGGAAACACCATATATTTT. Translating gives CAISQDGRASGNTIYF. The V gene is TRBV10-3, the J gene TRBJ1-3; D call uncertain. The CDR3 totals 16 residues. Germline V lookup: CDR1 ENHRY, CDR2 SYGVKD. Trimming took off 6 bases at V and 0 bases at J, with 15 bases between the two ends.

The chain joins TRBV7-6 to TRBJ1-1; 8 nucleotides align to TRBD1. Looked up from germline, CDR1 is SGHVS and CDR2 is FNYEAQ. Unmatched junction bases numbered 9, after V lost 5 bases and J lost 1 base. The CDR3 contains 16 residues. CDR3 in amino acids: CASSLPRTGTNTEAFF. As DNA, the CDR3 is TGTGCCAGCAGCCTACCCCGGACAGGGACGAACACTGAAGCTTTCTTT.

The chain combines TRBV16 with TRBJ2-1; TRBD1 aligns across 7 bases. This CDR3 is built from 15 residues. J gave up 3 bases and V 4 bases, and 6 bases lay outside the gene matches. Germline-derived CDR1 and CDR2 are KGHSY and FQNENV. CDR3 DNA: TGTGCCAGCAGCCTCACCAGGGACAGCTACAATGAGCAGTTCTTC. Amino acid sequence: CASSLTRDSYNEQFF.

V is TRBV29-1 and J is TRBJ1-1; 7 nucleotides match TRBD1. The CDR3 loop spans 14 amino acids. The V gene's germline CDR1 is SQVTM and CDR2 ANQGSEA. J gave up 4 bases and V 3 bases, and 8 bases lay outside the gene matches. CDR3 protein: CSVEKGGASTEAFF. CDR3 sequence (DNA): TGCAGCGTTGAGAAAGGGGGCGCCAGCACTGAAGCTTTCTTT. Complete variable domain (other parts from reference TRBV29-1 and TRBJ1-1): SAVISQKPSRDICQRGTSLTIQCQVDSQVTMMFWYRQQPGQSLTLIATANQGSEATYESGFVIDKFPISRPNLTFSTLTVSNMSPEDSSIYLCSVEKGGASTEAFFGQGTRLTVV.

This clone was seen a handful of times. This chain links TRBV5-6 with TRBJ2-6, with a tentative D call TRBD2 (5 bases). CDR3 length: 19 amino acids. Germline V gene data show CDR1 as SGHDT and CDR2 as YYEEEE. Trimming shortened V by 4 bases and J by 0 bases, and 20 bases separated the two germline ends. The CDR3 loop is CASSGASSKKGSGANVLTF. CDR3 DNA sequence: TGTGCCAGCAGCGGTGCCTCTAGCAAAAAGGGCTCTGGGGCCAACGTCCTGACTTTC. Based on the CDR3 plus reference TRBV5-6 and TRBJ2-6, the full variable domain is DAGVTQSPTHLIKTRGQQVTLRCSPKSGHDTVSWYQQALGQGPQFIFQYYEEEERQRGNFPDRFSGHQFPNYSSELNVNALLLGDSALYLCASSGASSKKGSGANVLTFGAGSRLTVL.

CDR3 sequence (DNA): TGTGCCAGCAGCTTAGTGCCCCATAGCTTACGGACCTACAATGAGCAGTTCTTC. Amino acid sequence: CASSLVPHSLRTYNEQFF. The rearrangement joins TRBV7-6 to TRBJ2-1; D gene unclear. The CDR3 length is 18 residues. Germline V gene lookup returns CDR1 SGHVS and CDR2 FNYEAQ. The V end was cut by 1 base, the J end by 2 bases, with 18 bases between. The full variable domain, in which reference TRBV7-6 and TRBJ2-1 provide the parts outside the CDR3, is GAGVSQSPRYKVTKRGQDVALRCDPISGHVSLYWYRQALGQGPEFLTYFNYEAQQDKSGLPNDRFSAERPEGSISTLTIQRTEQRDSAMYRCASSLVPHSLRTYNEQFFGPGTRLTVL.

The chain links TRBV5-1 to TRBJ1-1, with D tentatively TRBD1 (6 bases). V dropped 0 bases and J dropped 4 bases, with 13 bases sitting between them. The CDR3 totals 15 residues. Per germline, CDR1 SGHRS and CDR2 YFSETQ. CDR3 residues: CASSLAQGRGTEAFF. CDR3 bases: TGCGCCAGCAGCTTGGCACAGGGCCGAGGCACTGAAGCTTTCTTT.

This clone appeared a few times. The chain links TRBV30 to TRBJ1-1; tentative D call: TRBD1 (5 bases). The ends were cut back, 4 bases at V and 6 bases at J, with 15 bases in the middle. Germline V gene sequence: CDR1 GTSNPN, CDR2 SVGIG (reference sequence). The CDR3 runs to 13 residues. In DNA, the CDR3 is TGTGCCTGGAAGGATGAAGGGGTCGCTGAAGCTTTCTTT. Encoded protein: CAWKDEGVAEAFF.

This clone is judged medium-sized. The CDR3 spells CAWTIGTAGTEAFF. CDR3 bases: TGTGCCTGGACTATTGGGACAGCAGGGACTGAAGCTTTCTTT. The V call is TRBV30, the J call TRBJ1-1; 7 bases map to TRBD1. V shed 4 bases and J 5 bases; nucleotides not matched to a gene: 10. This CDR3 spans 14 amino acids. Germline V lookup: CDR1 GTSNPN, CDR2 SVGIG (reference sequence).

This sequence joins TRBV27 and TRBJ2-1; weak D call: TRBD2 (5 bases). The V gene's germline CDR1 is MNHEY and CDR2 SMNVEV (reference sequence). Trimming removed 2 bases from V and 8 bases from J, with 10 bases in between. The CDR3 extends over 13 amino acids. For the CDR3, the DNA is TGTGCCAGCAGTTTAGCGGGTAGGGATGAGCAGTTCTTC. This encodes CASSLAGRDEQFF.